The sequence of this T cell receptor beta chain was determined in a study of blood T cell repertoires in COVID-19. Original processing methods: Cell counts per sample came from amplifying reference gene primers. Profiling relied on immunoSEQ multiplex PCR, and the TCRdb table lists in-frame clones only, not all of them. V and J calls and clone size are as listed in that table; D and trimming were resolved from the DNA. The profile covers about 330,000 clones, with under 95% appearing a single time and under 20% taken by the ten largest. CDR1 and CDR2 from the germline V gene are MNHNY and SVGAGI (reference sequence). The length of the CDR3 is 14 residues. V gave up 3 bases and J gave up 5 bases, with 11 bases separating them. Living in 24 US areas, the participants were between about 18 and 100 years of age. Researchers sorted participants into cohorts using their self-reported clinical history. Cohort 3 donors counted as recovered after two negative PCRs, clearance, or resolved symptoms.

The TCR originated in a young woman who had recovered from COVID-19. The sequencing sample was made of PBMCs or T cells enriched from blood (not recorded which). The chain combines TRBV6-6 with TRBJ1-5, with a tentative D call TRBD1 (6 bases). This CDR3 is CASSYRTDDQPQHF. Written as DNA, the CDR3 is TGTGCCAGCAGTTATCGGACAGATGATCAGCCCCAGCATTTT.